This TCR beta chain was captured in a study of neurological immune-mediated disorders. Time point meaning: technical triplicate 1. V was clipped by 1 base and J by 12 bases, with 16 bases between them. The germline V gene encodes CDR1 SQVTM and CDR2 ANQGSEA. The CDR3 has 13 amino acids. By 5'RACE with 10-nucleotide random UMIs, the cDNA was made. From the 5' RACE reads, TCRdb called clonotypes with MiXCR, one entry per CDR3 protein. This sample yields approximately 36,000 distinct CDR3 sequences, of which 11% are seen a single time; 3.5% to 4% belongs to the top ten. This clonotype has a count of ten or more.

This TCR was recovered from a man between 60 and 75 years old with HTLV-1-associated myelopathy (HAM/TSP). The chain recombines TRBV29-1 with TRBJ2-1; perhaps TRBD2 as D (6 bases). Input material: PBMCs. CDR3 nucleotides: TGCAGCGTTGAAGCTTCCCCGGGAGTGGGGCAGTTCTTC. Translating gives CSVEASPGVGQFF.